Sequencing of this T cell receptor beta chain was carried out in a study of identical twins. This clonotype was picked up many times. The antigen remains unidentified. Overall study findings and caveats: Insertions were fewer in abundant cord blood beta clonotypes, whereas memory repertoires showed none of this pattern. Zero-insertion analyses could be partly confounded by invariant MAIT and iNKT cells.

Germline V gene data show CDR1 as SEHNR and CDR2 as FQNEAQ (reference sequence). CDR3 length: 17 residues. The V gene lost 5 bases and the J gene lost 0 bases, with 17 bases spanning the gap. TCRdb passed the 5' RACE reads through MiXCR, listing each CDR3 protein once. The sample has over 550,000 distinct CDR3 sequences, roughly 6.6% seen once. These sequences were also reported in another study, on yellow fever vaccine responses in identical twins.

The chain is built from TRBV7-9 and TRBJ2-1, with a tentative D call TRBD2 (6 bases). This sequence originates from a woman younger than 30 in good health. Sequenced material: PBMCs. CDR3 sequence (DNA): TGTGCCAGCAGCGCCGGAGGGTGGGCGAGCTCCTACAATGAGCAGTTCTTC. Translation gives CASSAGGWASSYNEQFF.